The present T cell receptor (beta chain) was sequenced within a study of blood T cell repertoires in COVID-19. Whole-study context: The study drew acute and convalescent COVID-19 samples from the United States, Italy and Spain. Sources were T cells, B-cell-depleted T cells, or PBMCs; the material itself was cDNA or gDNA.

How the authors handled the data: Amplifying reference gene primers gave estimates of nucleated cell counts. TCRdb keeps only in-frame clones here, not all; method: immunoSEQ multiplex PCR. The V and J calls and clone size come from that table; D and trimming were worked out from the DNA. This table has about 200,000 clones, around four fifths appearing once. Seattle cases were enrolled at active infection and followed longitudinally. Unmatched junction bases numbered 6, after V lost 6 bases and J lost 3 bases. Germline V gene sequence: CDR1 LNHDA, CDR2 SQIVND (reference sequence). This CDR3 contains 15 residues.

The sequence came from a man aged 55 to 70 with COVID-19, enrolled during active disease. The chain combines TRBV19 with TRBJ1-5, with 9 nucleotides matching TRBD1. Material: peripheral blood. The CDR3 loop is CASSRDRAFNQPQHF. DNA of the CDR3: TGTGCCAGTAGCAGGGACAGGGCATTCAATCAGCCCCAGCATTTT. The whole variable domain, filled in from reference TRBV19 and TRBJ1-5, reads DGGITQSPKYLFRKEGQNVTLSCEQNLNHDAMYWYRQDPGQGLRLIYYSQIVNDFQKGDIAEGYSVSREKKESFPLTVTSAQKNPTAFYLCASSRDRAFNQPQHFGDGTRLSIL.